A few counts support the clone carrying this T cell receptor (beta chain). Its antigen is unidentified. Since all of the isolated RNA was reverse transcribed, expressed TCRB transcripts were what got sequenced. Sequenced by immunoSEQ multiplex PCR; TCRdb stores in-frame clones only, minus some. The sample holds around 280,000 clones; roughly 8% are singletons and the top ten take more than 0.9%. Once sorted, every population was more than 95% pure. This specimen belongs to a study of beta chain features in type 1 diabetes. Overall study findings and caveats: Patients' naive, central memory and Treg TCRB repertoires seemed closer to one another than those of healthy donors.

Germline loops: CDR1 MDHEN, CDR2 SYDVKM. Trimming pared 4 bases from V and 5 bases from J, leaving 8 bases between. This CDR3 contains 12 residues. Sequences were obtained from central memory CD4+ T cells from blood. The chain joins TRBV28 to TRBJ1-1; D unresolved. This sequence was found in a woman younger than 35 in good health. Written as DNA, the CDR3 is TGTGCCAGCAGTTCCCGGATAACTGAAGCTTTCTTT. This sequence encodes CASSSRITEAFF.